This T cell receptor beta chain is drawn from a study of blood T cells in healthy people across ages. The use of a sample-barcoded 5' primer and a J-beta primer mix characterized a second PCR of about 7 to 12 cycles. From the 5' RACE reads, TCRdb called clonotypes with MiXCR, one entry per CDR3 protein. The table records a few hundred thousand distinct CDR3 sequences, approximately 30% of them present only once. J lost 5 bases, V lost 0 bases, and 5 bases had no gene match. This CDR3 region has 15 residues. From germline, CDR1 is DFQATT and CDR2 SNEGSKA (reference sequence). The chain recombines TRBV20-1 with TRBJ2-5, with 11 positions matching TRBD2. Sequencing was done on a sample of blood. The sequence was obtained from a woman aged 65 to 85 in good health. CDR3 in amino acids: CSARDTRTSGETQYF. The CDR3 DNA reads TGCAGTGCTAGAGATACACGGACTAGCGGGGAGACCCAGTACTTC.